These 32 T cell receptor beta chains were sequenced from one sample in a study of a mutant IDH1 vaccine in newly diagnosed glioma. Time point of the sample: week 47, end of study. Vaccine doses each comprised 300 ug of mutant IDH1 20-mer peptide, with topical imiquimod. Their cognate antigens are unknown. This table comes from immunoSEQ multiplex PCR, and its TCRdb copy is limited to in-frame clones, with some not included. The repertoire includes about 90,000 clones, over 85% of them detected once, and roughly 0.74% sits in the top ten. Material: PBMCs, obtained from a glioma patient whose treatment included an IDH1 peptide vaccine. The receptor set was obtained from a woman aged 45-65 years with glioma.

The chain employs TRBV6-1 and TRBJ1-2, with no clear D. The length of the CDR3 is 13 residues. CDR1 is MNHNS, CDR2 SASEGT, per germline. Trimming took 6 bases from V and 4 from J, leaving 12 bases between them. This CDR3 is CASSPARIYGYTF. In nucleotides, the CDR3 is TGTGCCAGCAGCCCGGCTCGGATCTATGGCTACACCTTC.

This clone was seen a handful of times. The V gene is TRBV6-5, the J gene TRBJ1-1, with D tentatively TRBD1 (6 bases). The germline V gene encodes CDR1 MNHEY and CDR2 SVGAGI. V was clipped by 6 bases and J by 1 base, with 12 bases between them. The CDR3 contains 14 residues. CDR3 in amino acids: CASRPQGWNTEAFF. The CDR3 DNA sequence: TGTGCCAGCAGACCACAGGGATGGAACACTGAAGCTTTCTTT.

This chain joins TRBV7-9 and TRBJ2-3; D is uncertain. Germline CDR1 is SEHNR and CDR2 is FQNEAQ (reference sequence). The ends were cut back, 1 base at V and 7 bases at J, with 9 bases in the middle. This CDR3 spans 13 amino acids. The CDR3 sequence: CASSLEFGNTQYF. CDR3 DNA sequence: TGTGCCAGCAGCTTAGAGTTTGGTAATACGCAGTATTTT.

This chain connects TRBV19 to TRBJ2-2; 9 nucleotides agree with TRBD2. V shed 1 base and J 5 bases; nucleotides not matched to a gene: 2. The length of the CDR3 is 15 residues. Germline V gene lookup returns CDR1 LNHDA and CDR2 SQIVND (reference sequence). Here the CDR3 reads CASSIGSGGTGELFF. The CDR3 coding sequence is TGTGCCAGTAGTATAGGTAGCGGGGGAACCGGGGAGCTGTTTTTT. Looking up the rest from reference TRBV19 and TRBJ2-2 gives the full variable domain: DGGITQSPKYLFRKEGQNVTLSCEQNLNHDAMYWYRQDPGQGLRLIYYSQIVNDFQKGDIAEGYSVSREKKESFPLTVTSAQKNPTAFYLCASSIGSGGTGELFFGEGSRLTVL.

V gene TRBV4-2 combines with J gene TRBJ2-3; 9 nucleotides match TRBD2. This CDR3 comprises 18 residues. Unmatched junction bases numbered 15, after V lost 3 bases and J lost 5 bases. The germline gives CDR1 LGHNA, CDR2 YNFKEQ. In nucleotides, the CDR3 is TGTGCCAGCAGCCAGGCAAATTTAGCGGGAGTGGCGGGAGATACGCAGTATTTT. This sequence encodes CASSQANLAGVAGDTQYF.

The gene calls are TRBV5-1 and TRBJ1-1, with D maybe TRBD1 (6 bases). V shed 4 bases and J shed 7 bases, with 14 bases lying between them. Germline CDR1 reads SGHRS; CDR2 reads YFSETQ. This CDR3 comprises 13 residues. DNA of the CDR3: TGCGCCAGCAGCCCGAGGGGGGGCAATGAAGCTTTCTTT. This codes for CASSPRGGNEAFF.

The CDR3 is CASRAPGQGSDTQYF. In DNA, the CDR3 is TGCGCCAGCAGGGCTCCGGGACAGGGGTCAGATACGCAGTATTTT. The V gene is TRBV5-1, the J gene TRBJ2-3; 10 nucleotides align to TRBD1. This CDR3 is built from 15 residues. The V segment lost 5 bases and the J segment 4 bases; nucleotides outside the gene matches: 7. The germline V gene encodes CDR1 SGHRS and CDR2 YFSETQ.

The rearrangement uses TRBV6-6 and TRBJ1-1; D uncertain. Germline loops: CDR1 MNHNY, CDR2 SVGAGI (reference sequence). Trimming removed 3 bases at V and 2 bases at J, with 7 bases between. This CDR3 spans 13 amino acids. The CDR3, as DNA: TGTGCCAGCAGTTATGGGGAAAACACTGAAGCTTTCTTT. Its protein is CASSYGENTEAFF.

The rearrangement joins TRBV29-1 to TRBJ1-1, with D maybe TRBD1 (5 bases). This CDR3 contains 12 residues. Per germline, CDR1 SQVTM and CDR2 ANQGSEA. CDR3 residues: CSALTVNTEAFF. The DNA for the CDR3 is TGCAGTGCATTGACAGTTAACACTGAAGCTTTCTTT.

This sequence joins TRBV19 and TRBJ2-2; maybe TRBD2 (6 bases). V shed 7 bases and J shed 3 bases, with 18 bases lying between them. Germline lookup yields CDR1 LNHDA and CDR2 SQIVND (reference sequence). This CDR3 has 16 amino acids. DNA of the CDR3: TGTGCCAGTATTCCCCGCCCGGGAGTTGACACCGGGGAGCTGTTTTTT. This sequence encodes CASIPRPGVDTGELFF.

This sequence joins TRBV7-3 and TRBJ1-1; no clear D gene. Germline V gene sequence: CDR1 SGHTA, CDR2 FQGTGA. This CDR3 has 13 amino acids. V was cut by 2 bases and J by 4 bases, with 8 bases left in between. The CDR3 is CASSLWDSTEAFF. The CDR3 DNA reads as TGTGCCAGCAGCTTATGGGATAGCACTGAAGCTTTCTTT.

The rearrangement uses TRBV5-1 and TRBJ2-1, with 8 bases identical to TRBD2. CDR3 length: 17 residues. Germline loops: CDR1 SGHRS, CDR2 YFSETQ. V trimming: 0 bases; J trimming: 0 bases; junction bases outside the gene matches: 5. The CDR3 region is CASSLGLAGGSYNEQFF. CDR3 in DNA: TGCGCCAGCAGCTTGGGGTTGGCGGGAGGCTCCTACAATGAGCAGTTCTTC.

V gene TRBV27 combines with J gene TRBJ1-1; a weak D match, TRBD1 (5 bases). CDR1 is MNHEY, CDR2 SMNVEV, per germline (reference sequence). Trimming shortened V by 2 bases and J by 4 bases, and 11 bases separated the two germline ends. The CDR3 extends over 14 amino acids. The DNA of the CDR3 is TGTGCCAGCAGTTTAGGGACCCTGGGCACTGAAGCTTTCTTT. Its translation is CASSLGTLGTEAFF.

The DNA for the CDR3 is TGTGCCAGCTCAGGCGGCGCAGAGCAGTACTTC. It encodes CASSGGAEQYF. The chain is built from TRBV18 and TRBJ2-7, with no clear D. The germline V gene encodes CDR1 KGHSH and CDR2 LQKENI. The CDR3 contains 11 residues. The germline V and J ends were trimmed by 5 bases and 7 bases, with 9 bases remaining between them.

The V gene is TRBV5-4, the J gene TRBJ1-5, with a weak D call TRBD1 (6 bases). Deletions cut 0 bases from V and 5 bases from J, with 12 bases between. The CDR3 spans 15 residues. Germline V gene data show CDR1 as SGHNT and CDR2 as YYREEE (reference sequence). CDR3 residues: CASSLGGGSHQPQHF. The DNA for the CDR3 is TGTGCCAGCAGCTTGGGAGGGGGGTCCCATCAGCCCCAGCATTTT.

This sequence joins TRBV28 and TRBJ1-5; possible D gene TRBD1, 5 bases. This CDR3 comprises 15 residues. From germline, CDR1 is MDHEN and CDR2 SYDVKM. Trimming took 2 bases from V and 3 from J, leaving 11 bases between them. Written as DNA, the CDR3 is TGTGCCAGCAGTTTAACGGCAGGGCACAATCAGCCCCAGCATTTT. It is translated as CASSLTAGHNQPQHF.

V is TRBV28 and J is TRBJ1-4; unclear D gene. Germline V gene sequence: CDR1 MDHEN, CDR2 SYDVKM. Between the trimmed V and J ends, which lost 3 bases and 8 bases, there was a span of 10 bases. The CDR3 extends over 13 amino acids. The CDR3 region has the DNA TGTGCCAGCAGTTTGGCGGGTGGGGAAAAACTGTTTTTT. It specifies CASSLAGGEKLFF.

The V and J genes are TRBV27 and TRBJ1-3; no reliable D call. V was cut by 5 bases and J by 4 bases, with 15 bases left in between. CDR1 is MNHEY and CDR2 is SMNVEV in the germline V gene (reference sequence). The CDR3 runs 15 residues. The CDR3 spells CASSPRPSIGNTIYF. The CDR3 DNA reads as TGTGCCAGCAGTCCCCGTCCATCGATCGGAAACACCATATATTTT.

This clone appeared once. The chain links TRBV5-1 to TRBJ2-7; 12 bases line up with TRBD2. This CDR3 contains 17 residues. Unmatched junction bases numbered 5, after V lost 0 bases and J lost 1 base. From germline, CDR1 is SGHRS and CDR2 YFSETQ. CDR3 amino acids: CASSLGGTSGRSYEQYF. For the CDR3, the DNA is TGCGCCAGCAGCTTGGGAGGGACTAGCGGGCGTTCCTACGAGCAGTACTTC.

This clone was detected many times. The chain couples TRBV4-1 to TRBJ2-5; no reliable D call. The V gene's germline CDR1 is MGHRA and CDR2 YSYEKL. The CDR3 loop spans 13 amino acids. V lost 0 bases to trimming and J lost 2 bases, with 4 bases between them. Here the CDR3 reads CASSQEGQETQYF. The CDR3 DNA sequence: TGCGCCAGCAGCCAAGAGGGTCAAGAGACCCAGTACTTC.

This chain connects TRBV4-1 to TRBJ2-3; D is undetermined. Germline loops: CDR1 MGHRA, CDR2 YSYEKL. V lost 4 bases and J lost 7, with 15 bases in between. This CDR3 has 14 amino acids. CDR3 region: CASSPRAKDNTQYF. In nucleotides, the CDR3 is TGCGCCAGCAGCCCCCGGGCGAAGGATAATACGCAGTATTTT.

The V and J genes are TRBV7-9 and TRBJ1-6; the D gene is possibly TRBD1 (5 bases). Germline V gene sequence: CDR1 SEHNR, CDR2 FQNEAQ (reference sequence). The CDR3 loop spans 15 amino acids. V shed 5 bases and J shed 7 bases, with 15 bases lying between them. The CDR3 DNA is TGTGCCAGCAGCCCCCCGGGGGGTGGGAATTCACCCCTCCACTTT. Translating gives CASSPPGGGNSPLHF.

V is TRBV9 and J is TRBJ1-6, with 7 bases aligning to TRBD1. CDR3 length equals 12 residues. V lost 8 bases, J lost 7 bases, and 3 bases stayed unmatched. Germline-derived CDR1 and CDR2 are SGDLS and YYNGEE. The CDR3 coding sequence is TGTGCCAGTCGGACAGGCAATTCACCCCTCCACTTT. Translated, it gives CASRTGNSPLHF.

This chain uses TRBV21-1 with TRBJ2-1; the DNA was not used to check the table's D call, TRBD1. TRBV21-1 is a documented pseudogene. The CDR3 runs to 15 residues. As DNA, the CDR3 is TGTGCCAGCAGCAAACGGGGACAGGGGACCGATGAGCAGTTCTTC. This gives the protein CASSKRGQGTDEQFF.

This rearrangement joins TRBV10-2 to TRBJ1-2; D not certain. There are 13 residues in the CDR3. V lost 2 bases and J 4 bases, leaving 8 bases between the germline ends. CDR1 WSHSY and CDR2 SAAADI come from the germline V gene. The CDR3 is CASSEEEVYGYTF. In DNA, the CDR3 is TGCGCCAGCAGTGAGGAGGAAGTCTATGGCTACACCTTC.

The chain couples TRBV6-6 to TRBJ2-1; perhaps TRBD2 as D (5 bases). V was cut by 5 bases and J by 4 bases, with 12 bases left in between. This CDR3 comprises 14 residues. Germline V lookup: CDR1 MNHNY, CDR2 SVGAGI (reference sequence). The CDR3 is CASSEEDGYNEQFF. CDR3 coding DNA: TGTGCCAGCAGTGAGGAGGATGGATACAATGAGCAGTTCTTC.

CDR3 in DNA: TGTGCCAGCAGCCAGGGACAGGGTGTTTCACCCCTCCACTTT. This codes for CASSQGQGVSPLHF. The rearrangement joins TRBV7-9 to TRBJ1-6; 9 nucleotides align to TRBD1. After removal of 5 bases from V and 9 bases from J, the junction contained 5 bases not matched to a gene. CDR3 length: 14 amino acids. In germline, CDR1 is SEHNR, CDR2 FQNEAQ (reference sequence).

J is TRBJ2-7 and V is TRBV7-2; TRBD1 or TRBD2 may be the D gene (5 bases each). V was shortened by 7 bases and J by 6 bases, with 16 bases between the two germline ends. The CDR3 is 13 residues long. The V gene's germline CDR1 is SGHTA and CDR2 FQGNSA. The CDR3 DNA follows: TGTGCCAGCACCCCCTTCGGGACCTCCGAGCAGTACTTC. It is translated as CASTPFGTSEQYF.

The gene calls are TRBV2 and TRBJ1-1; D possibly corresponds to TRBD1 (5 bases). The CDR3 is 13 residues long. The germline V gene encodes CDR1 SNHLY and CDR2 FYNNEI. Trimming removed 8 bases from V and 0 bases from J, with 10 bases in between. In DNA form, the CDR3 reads TGTGCCAGCCCGAGAGGGGTGAACACTGAAGCTTTCTTT. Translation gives CASPRGVNTEAFF.

For the CDR3, the DNA is TGTGCCAGCACGGCCACGGGACAGGGGTATGGCTACACCTTC. Translated: CASTATGQGYGYTF. This chain uses TRBV6-5 with TRBJ1-2; 10 bases are a match to TRBD1. V was pared by 7 bases and J by 5 bases, with 7 bases of the junction left unmatched. The germline CDR1 and CDR2 sequences are MNHEY and SVGAGI. This CDR3 spans 14 amino acids.

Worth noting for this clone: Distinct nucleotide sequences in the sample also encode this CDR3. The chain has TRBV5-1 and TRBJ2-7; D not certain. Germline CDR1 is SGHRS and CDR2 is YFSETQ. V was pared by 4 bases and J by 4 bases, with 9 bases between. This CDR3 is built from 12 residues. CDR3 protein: CASSTIGYEQYF. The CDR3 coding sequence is TGCGCCAGCAGCACGATAGGGTACGAGCAGTACTTC.

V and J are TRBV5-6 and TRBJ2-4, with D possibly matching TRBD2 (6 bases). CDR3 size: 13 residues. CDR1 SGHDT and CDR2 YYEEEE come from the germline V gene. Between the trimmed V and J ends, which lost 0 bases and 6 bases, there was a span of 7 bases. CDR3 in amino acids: CASSLGRGNIQYF. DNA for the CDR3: TGTGCCAGCAGCTTGGGGCGGGGAAACATTCAGTACTTC.